This T cell receptor beta chain was documented in a study of human T cells and chemical hapten exposure. TCRdb processed the RACE reads anew with MiXCR; each CDR3 protein has one entry. The table shows tens of thousands of distinct CDR3 sequences, with 8% to 10% occurring only once. The sample holds many counts of this clonotype. Specified time point: pre-sensitization, week 0. The treatment here: therapeutic diphenylcyclopropenone sensitization with weekly scalp DPC. The sample was whole blood, taken in connection with sensitization to the hapten diphenylcyclopropenone (DPC). The TCR was taken from a middle-aged woman with alopecia areata. Some clones in this sample may be carry-over from other donors' samples.

CDR3 protein: CASSSRGEVSYNSPLHF. The CDR3, as DNA: TGTGCCAGCAGCTCCCGGGGGGAGGTATCCTATAATTCACCCCTCCACTTT. This sequence joins TRBV7-6 and TRBJ1-6; tentatively, D is TRBD1 (5 bases). Germline-derived CDR1 and CDR2 are SGHVS and FNYEAQ. V shed 4 bases and J shed 1 base, with 14 bases lying between them. CDR3 size: 17 residues.